These T cell receptor beta chains were read from a single sample in a study of T cells in tumors after PD-1 blockade. Sequencing was performed with immunoSEQ multiplex PCR; in TCRdb, only in-frame clones are kept and a portion is missing. The repertoire includes 54,000 or so clones, over 75% of them detected once, and around 15% sits in the top ten. The specimen comprised PBMCs, sampled before anti-PD-1 treatment. The receptor set was obtained from a human donor with basal cell carcinoma. CDR3s include the opening cysteine and the closing phenylalanine or tryptophan. A D gene is named only where the DNA matches it firmly. Part of the rows lack a size; the others show once, few, many or a class for expanded clones.

.	TRBV5-1	TRBJ2-2	.	CASSLVTGDTGELFF	TGCGCCAGCAGCTTGGTTACAGGAGACACCGGGGAGCTGTTTTTT
.	TRBV7-6	TRBJ2-2	.	CASSFNPNTGELFF	TGTGCCAGCAGCTTTAACCCGAACACCGGGGAGCTGTTTTTT
.	TRBV28	TRBJ1-2	TRBD1	CASSETGREYGYTF	TGTGCCAGCAGTGAGACAGGGAGGGAATATGGCTACACCTTC
once	TRBV30	TRBJ1-6	TRBD1	CAWSFMGQGNSPLHF	TGTGCCTGGAGTTTTATGGGACAGGGGAATTCACCCCTCCACTTT
.	TRBV3-1/TRBV3-2	TRBJ2-1	.	CASSQDIGYNEQFF	TGTGCCAGCAGCCAAGATATAGGCTACAATGAGCAGTTCTTC
.	TRBV4-2	TRBJ2-7	.	CASSQDVSSYEQYF	TGTGCCAGCAGCCAAGATGTCAGCTCCTACGAGCAGTACTTC
.	TRBV20-1	TRBJ2-3	.	CSASSPRQRTDTQYF	TGCAGTGCTAGTAGCCCTCGGCAGCGCACAGATACGCAGTATTTT
.	TRBV19	TRBJ2-7	TRBD2	CASSYSGGDYEQYF	TGTGCCAGTAGTTATAGCGGGGGGGATTACGAGCAGTACTTC
.	TRBV5-4	TRBJ2-3	.	CASSFMGAADTQYF	TGTGCCAGCAGCTTCATGGGGGCCGCAGATACGCAGTATTTT
few	TRBV7-8	TRBJ1-2	.	CASSLRSGRVGYTF	TGTGCCAGCAGCTTACGTTCCGGGAGGGTGGGCTACACCTTC
once	TRBV18	TRBJ2-2	TRBD1	CASSPGTGGTGELFF	TGTGCCAGCTCACCAGGGACAGGGGGCACCGGGGAGCTGTTTTTT
.	TRBV6-5	TRBJ2-1	.	CASSSRPPSYNEQFF	TGTGCCAGCAGTTCCCGCCCGCCCTCCTACAATGAGCAGTTCTTC
.	TRBV5-1	TRBJ2-3	TRBD2	CATRPGSGGGDTQYF	TGCGCCACCAGACCGGGTAGCGGGGGTGGGGATACGCAGTATTTT
.	TRBV11-3	TRBJ1-1	TRBD1	CASSLVKGDRAYTEAFF	TGTGCCAGCAGCTTAGTAAAAGGGGACAGAGCCTATACTGAAGCTTTCTTT
.	TRBV3-1/TRBV3-2	TRBJ2-4	TRBD1	CASSRGQGAKNIQYF	TGTGCCAGCAGTCGGGGACAGGGGGCCAAAAACATTCAGTACTTC
.	TRBV3-1/TRBV3-2	TRBJ1-6	.	CASSPGQGNSPLHF	TGTGCCAGCAGCCCCGGGCAGGGTAATTCACCCCTCCACTTT
few	TRBV30	TRBJ1-5	.	CAWRDRGSNQPQHF	TGTGCCTGGAGGGACCGGGGTAGCAATCAGCCCCAGCATTTT
.	TRBV18	TRBJ2-7	TRBD1	CASSPRTGHSYEQYF	TGTGCCAGCTCACCCAGGACAGGGCACTCCTACGAGCAGTACTTC
.	TRBV6-6	TRBJ2-6	.	CASSYLGRGANVLTF	TGTGCCAGCAGTTACCTGGGGCGTGGGGCCAACGTCCTGACTTTC
.	TRBV4-2	TRBJ2-5	TRBD2	CASSPAAGVQETQYF	TGTGCCAGCAGCCCCGCGGCGGGGGTCCAAGAGACCCAGTACTTC
.	TRBV7-8	TRBJ2-1	TRBD2	CASSPTSGFYNEQFF	TGTGCCAGCAGCCCGACTAGCGGGTTTTACAATGAGCAGTTCTTC
.	TRBV9	TRBJ2-3	.	CASSVGSGTGDTQYF	TGTGCCAGCAGCGTAGGTTCAGGAACGGGAGATACGCAGTATTTT
.	TRBV30	TRBJ1-5	.	CAWSLRGGASQPQHF	TGTGCCTGGAGTCTCCGGGGAGGGGCGAGTCAGCCCCAGCATTTT
.	TRBV6-5	TRBJ1-1	.	CASSYRQVGGTEAFF	TGTGCCAGCAGTTATAGACAGGTGGGGGGCACTGAAGCTTTCTTT
.	TRBV5-4	TRBJ1-2	TRBD1	CASRSSGTEYGYTF	TGTGCCAGCAGGTCATCCGGGACAGAGTATGGCTACACCTTC
.	TRBV6-6	TRBJ2-3	.	CASSPFGGGGTPGTQYF	TGTGCCAGCAGTCCATTCGGAGGGGGGGGGACCCCCGGTACGCAGTATTTT
once	TRBV6-5	TRBJ2-5	.	CASPEPAKETQYF	TGTGCCAGCCCCGAACCAGCGAAAGAGACCCAGTACTTC
.	TRBV5-4	TRBJ2-5	.	CASSPDIRETQYF	TGTGCCAGCAGCCCCGACATTAGGGAGACCCAGTACTTC
once	TRBV20-1	TRBJ1-3	.	CSASLSSGNTIYF	TGCAGTGCTAGTCTGAGCTCTGGAAACACCATATATTTT
.	TRBV6-5	TRBJ1-3	TRBD1	CASSSSTGAGNTIYF	TGTGCCAGCAGTTCCTCGACAGGGGCTGGAAACACCATATATTTT
.	TRBV29-1	TRBJ2-5	.	CSARSPGHQETQYF	TGCAGCGCAAGGTCCCCAGGCCACCAAGAGACCCAGTACTTC
.	TRBV14	TRBJ2-5	TRBD1	CASSQAGRGSETQYF	TGTGCCAGCAGCCAAGCCGGCAGGGGGTCGGAGACCCAGTACTTC
.	TRBV19	TRBJ2-1	.	CATSISGSSYNEQFF	TGTGCCACTTCAATCTCGGGGAGCTCCTACAATGAGCAGTTCTTC
.	TRBV19	TRBJ1-2	.	CASSIDLNGGYTF	TGTGCCAGTAGTATAGATCTAAACGGAGGCTACACCTTC
.	TRBV18	TRBJ2-7	TRBD2	CASSLTSGGDEQYF	TGTGCCAGCTCACTAACTAGCGGGGGTGACGAGCAGTACTTC
.	TRBV29-1	TRBJ1-4	.	CSVNFAGGEKLFF	TGCAGCGTTAACTTCGCAGGAGGTGAAAAACTGTTTTTT
.	TRBV6-5	TRBJ2-3	TRBD1	CATITGEPTDTQYF	TGTGCCACGATAACAGGGGAACCCACAGATACGCAGTATTTT
.	TRBV3-1/TRBV3-2	TRBJ1-4	.	CASSQDLFGGPGEKLFF	TGTGCCAGCAGCCAAGATCTTTTCGGGGGGCCTGGGGAAAAACTGTTTTTT
.	TRBV7-2	TRBJ1-6	TRBD1	CASSLGVIGTGGGSPLHF	TGTGCCAGCAGCTTAGGCGTTATCGGGACAGGGGGTGGCTCACCCCTCCACTTT
.	TRBV10-3	TRBJ2-5	.	CAISGASQETQYF	TGTGCCATCAGTGGGGCTAGCCAAGAGACCCAGTACTTC
.	TRBV5-6	TRBJ2-7	TRBD2	CASSFAGTRGFYEQYF	TGTGCCAGCAGTTTCGCCGGGACTAGGGGGTTCTACGAGCAGTACTTC
once	TRBV5-1	TRBJ2-1	.	CASSLASVGWNEQFF	TGCGCCAGCAGCTTGGCGTCAGTGGGTTGGAATGAGCAGTTCTTC
.	TRBV2	TRBJ1-2	.	CASSRDMNYGYTF	TGTGCCAGCAGTAGAGACATGAACTATGGCTACACCTTC
.	TRBV5-1	TRBJ2-7	.	CASSPRTQWDDEQYF	TGCGCCAGCAGCCCTCGGACCCAGTGGGACGACGAGCAGTACTTC
once	TRBV18	TRBJ1-1	TRBD1	CASSPIGQAVTEAFF	TGTGCCAGCTCACCAATAGGACAGGCCGTCACTGAAGCTTTCTTT
.	TRBV5-4	TRBJ2-5	.	CASSLAGVQETQYF	TGTGCCAGCAGCTTGGCCGGCGTCCAAGAGACCCAGTACTTC
.	TRBV27	TRBJ1-3	TRBD1	CASTPGGSRTIYF	TGTGCCAGTACACCAGGGGGCTCTAGGACCATATATTTT
.	TRBV6-5	TRBJ1-2	TRBD1	CATHRGANYGYTF	TGTGCCACCCACAGGGGTGCTAACTATGGCTACACCTTC
.	TRBV6-2/TRBV6-3	TRBJ2-1	TRBD2	CASSARAAGGPSEQFF	TGTGCCAGCAGCGCGCGTGCAGCGGGGGGGCCGAGTGAGCAGTTCTTC
.	TRBV30	TRBJ1-2	.	CAWTAGTQANYGYTF	TGTGCCTGGACTGCCGGGACGCAAGCTAACTATGGCTACACCTTC
.	TRBV7-9	TRBJ2-6	.	CASSSRTIRAGANVLTF	TGTGCCAGCAGCTCCCGGACAATTCGGGCTGGGGCCAACGTCCTGACTTTC
.	TRBV25-1	TRBJ1-4	.	CASSVGGRNEKLFF	TGTGCCAGCAGTGTAGGGGGGAGAAATGAAAAACTGTTTTTT
.	TRBV7-2	TRBJ2-5	.	CASSFGGGPQETQYF	TGTGCCAGCAGCTTCGGCGGGGGCCCCCAAGAGACCCAGTACTTC
.	TRBV3-1/TRBV3-2	TRBJ2-6	TRBD2	CASSQVGGAGANVLTF	TGTGCCAGCAGCCAAGTGGGGGGGGCTGGGGCCAACGTCCTGACTTTC
.	TRBV2	TRBJ2-1	TRBD1	CASSVGTGLRNEQFF	TGTGCCAGCAGTGTTGGGACAGGGCTTAGGAATGAGCAGTTCTTC
once	TRBV9	TRBJ2-3	.	CASSDPGGTDTQYF	TGTGCCAGCAGCGACCCGGGAGGCACAGATACGCAGTATTTT
.	TRBV12-5	TRBJ1-1	.	CASGPDSGEAFF	TGTGCTAGTGGTCCGGACAGTGGTGAAGCTTTCTTT
.	TRBV2	TRBJ2-5	TRBD2	CASSLGTSGATQYF	TGTGCCAGCAGCCTCGGGACTAGCGGGGCGACCCAGTACTTC